This TCR beta chain emerged from a study of human T cells and chemical hapten exposure. About the research overall: Investigators sensitized 2 cm by 2 cm of upper inner arm skin with 2% DPC. Overall study results and limits: Expanded TCRs made up significantly more big CDR3 similarity clusters than controls did.

This sample's time point: pre-sensitization, week 0. Treatment meaning: therapeutic diphenylcyclopropenone sensitization with weekly scalp DPC. Unfractionated whole blood was the source from which total RNA was extracted. This clonotype has a count of ten or more. Its matching antigen is unknown. TCRdb passed the RACE reads through MiXCR, listing each CDR3 protein once. The sample holds about 120,000 distinct CDR3 sequences, 13% seen once. The CDR3 length is 13 residues. Germline V gene data show CDR1 as SGHAT and CDR2 as FQNNGV. V lost 3 bases and J 0 bases, leaving 3 bases between the germline ends. Sequencing was performed on whole blood, taken in connection with sensitization to the hapten diphenylcyclopropenone (DPC). The rearrangement uses TRBV11-2 and TRBJ1-5; D call uncertain. This TCR was sampled from a woman under 30 with alopecia areata. Some clones in this sample may be carry-over from other donors' samples. This CDR3 reads CASSLGSNQPQHF. CDR3 DNA: TGTGCCAGCAGCTTGGGTAGCAATCAGCCCCAGCATTTT.